The 13 T cell receptor beta chains in this list originate from one sample, sequenced in a study of cytomegalovirus exposure and HLA in healthy donors. Assay used: immunoSEQ multiplex PCR; TCRdb lists only in-frame clones, some missing. Here the sample spans 150,000 to 200,000 clones, just under 85% being singletons. Material: PBMCs. These receptors came from a man younger than 40 in good health and CMV-seropositive.

The chain has TRBV4-1 and TRBJ1-2; 11 bases map to TRBD1. Trimming cost V 2 bases and J 5 bases; bases outside gene matches: 7. Germline lookup yields CDR1 MGHRA and CDR2 YSYEKL. This CDR3 is built from 16 residues. CDR3 DNA sequence: TGCGCCAGCAGCCAATGGGCGGGACAGGGGGGATATGGCTACACCTTC. Protein sequence: CASSQWAGQGGYGYTF.

This rearrangement joins TRBV5-1 to TRBJ2-5; the match to TRBD1 covers 9 bases. The CDR3 covers 16 residues. CDR1 and CDR2 from the germline V gene are SGHRS and YFSETQ. V lost 0 bases and J lost 4; bases outside the gene matches: 7. For the CDR3, the DNA is TGCGCCAGCAGCTTGGGAGACAGGGGGGTAGGAGAGACCCAGTACTTC. It encodes CASSLGDRGVGETQYF. Supplemented by reference TRBV5-1 and TRBJ2-5, the full variable domain reads KAGVTQTPRYLIKTRGQQVTLSCSPISGHRSVSWYQQTPGQGLQFLFEYFSETQRNKGNFPGRFSGRQFSNSRSEMNVSTLELGDSALYLCASSLGDRGVGETQYFGPGTRLLVL.

The chain recombines TRBV7-9 with TRBJ2-7, with no clear D. Germline values: CDR1 SEHNR, CDR2 FQNEAQ (reference sequence). The CDR3 has 14 amino acids. The V and J ends lost 0 bases and 2 bases respectively, with 8 bases between them. CDR3 in DNA: TGTGCCAGCAGCTTAGCACTCTCAACCTACGAGCAGTACTTC. This codes for CASSLALSTYEQYF. The full variable domain, rest sourced from reference TRBV7-9 and TRBJ2-7, is DTGVSQNPRHKITKRGQNVTFRCDPISEHNRLYWYRQTLGQGPEFLTYFQNEAQLEKSRLLSDRFSAERPKGSFSTLEIQRTEQGDSAMYLCASSLALSTYEQYFGPGTRLTVT.

This chain links TRBV15 with TRBJ1-5; D perhaps matches TRBD1 (6 bases). Per germline, CDR1 LNHNV and CDR2 YYDKDF (reference sequence). V lost 1 base to trimming and J lost 6 bases, with 19 bases between them. CDR3 length: 17 residues. The CDR3 DNA follows: TGTGCCACCAGCAGAGGCACACCCGAGGGGGTTGGTCAGCCCCAGCATTTT. It translates to CATSRGTPEGVGQPQHF.

V usage is TRBV6-6 and J usage is TRBJ1-5, with 9 positions matching TRBD1. The V gene end was trimmed by 5 bases and the J gene end by 4 bases; junction bases not matched to a gene: 6. CDR1 and CDR2 (germline): MNHNY, SVGAGI (reference sequence). CDR3 length: 15 residues. CDR3 sequence: CASSPSGQGNQPQHF. CDR3 DNA: TGTGCCAGCAGTCCATCCGGACAGGGGAATCAGCCCCAGCATTTT.

V is TRBV29-1 and J is TRBJ2-1; 8 bases are shared with TRBD1. V dropped 4 bases and J dropped 2; count of bases not matched to a gene: 7. Looked up from germline, CDR1 is SQVTM and CDR2 is ANQGSEA. CDR3 length equals 15 residues. CDR3 nucleotides: TGCAGCGTTGCTAATTTGGACAGGGCCTACAATGAGCAGTTCTTC. The encoded protein is CSVANLDRAYNEQFF.

The chain has TRBV7-6 and TRBJ2-3, with 13 bases matching TRBD2. The CDR3 runs 17 residues. Trimming cost V 2 bases and J 7 bases; bases outside gene matches: 9. CDR1 is SGHVS and CDR2 is FNYEAQ in the germline V gene. The CDR3 loop is CASSLSDTSGGVNTQYF. As DNA, the CDR3 is TGTGCCAGCAGCTTATCGGACACTAGCGGGGGGGTAAATACGCAGTATTTT.

This chain connects TRBV11-2 to TRBJ2-2, with D possibly matching TRBD1 (6 bases). CDR1 and CDR2 (germline): SGHAT, FQNNGV. Trimming took off 1 base at V and 1 base at J, with 13 bases between the two ends. The CDR3 is 17 amino acids. The CDR3 reads CASSLVPGRGNTGELFF. Here the CDR3 DNA reads TGTGCCAGCAGCTTAGTCCCAGGCAGGGGGAACACCGGGGAGCTGTTTTTT.

The V and J genes are TRBV11-2 and TRBJ2-7; possible D gene TRBD2, 6 bases. The germline CDR1 and CDR2 sequences are SGHAT and FQNNGV. The V gene lost 0 bases and the J gene lost 0 bases, with 12 bases spanning the gap. This CDR3 has 16 residues. The CDR3 region is CASSLEGGISSYEQYF. The CDR3 coding sequence is TGTGCCAGCAGCTTAGAGGGCGGGATAAGCTCCTACGAGCAGTACTTC.

This chain connects TRBV7-3 to TRBJ2-3; 7 bases map to TRBD2. The CDR3 has 14 residues. Germline-derived CDR1 and CDR2 are SGHTA and FQGTGA. V dropped 5 bases and J dropped 1; count of bases not matched to a gene: 3. CDR3: CASSPRGGTDTQYF. CDR3 sequence (DNA): TGTGCCAGCAGCCCCCGGGGGGGCACAGATACGCAGTATTTT.

The chain employs TRBV4-3 and TRBJ2-3; 8 bases are shared with TRBD2. In germline, CDR1 is LGHNA, CDR2 YSLEER. Trimming at V came to 1 base and at J to 3 bases, leaving 6 bases not matched to a gene. This CDR3 is built from 16 residues. DNA of the CDR3: TGCGCCAGCAGCCAAGGCCGGGGGGGAAGGACAGATACGCAGTATTTT. It translates to CASSQGRGGRTDTQYF.

The chain joins TRBV27 to TRBJ2-3; 9 bases are a match to TRBD2. The CDR3 has 13 amino acids. V lost 7 bases and J lost 7; bases outside the gene matches: 6. The germline gives CDR1 MNHEY, CDR2 SMNVEV (reference sequence). The chain's CDR3 is CASTMLAGYTQYF. The CDR3 coding sequence is TGTGCCAGCACTATGCTAGCGGGGTATACGCAGTATTTT.

This clone was detected once. The chain recombines TRBV9 with TRBJ1-5, with D possibly matching TRBD1 (5 bases). This CDR3 is built from 12 residues. V was pared by 4 bases and J by 7 bases, with 9 bases between. Germline CDR1 and CDR2: SGDLS and YYNGEE. The CDR3 nucleotides are TGTGCCAGCAGCCGTGGGGGGCAGCCCCAGCATTTT. Protein sequence: CASSRGGQPQHF. Combining the CDR3 with reference TRBV9 and TRBJ1-5 gives the whole variable domain DSGVTQTPKHLITATGQRVTLRCSPRSGDLSVYWYQQSLDQGLQFLIQYYNGEERAKGNILERFSAQQFPDLHSELNLSSLELGDSALYFCASSRGGQPQHFGDGTRLSIL.